This T cell receptor beta chain originates from a study of spatial heterogeneity in lung cancer (dated by TCRdb to about 2019). A note on the overall study: More beta-chain than alpha-chain transcripts were consistently detected, likely reflecting higher beta-chain transcript abundance. In the raw uncorrected reads, each unique combination of TCR and UMI appeared more than ten times on average. The study quantitatively compared TCR alpha and beta repertoires across multiple tumor regions, matched nontumor lung and blood in non-small cell lung cancer. The study linked features of the TCR repertoire to counts of nonsynonymous mutations, which were determined by whole-exome sequencing of tumor tissue. At surgery, 220 tumor regions, around 64 matched nontumor lung samples and 56 PBMC samples were TCR-sequenced for both alpha and beta chains. Here is what the overall study found, with its caveats: Confirming at a functional level the hypothesis that regional TCRs recognize regional mutations was considered to require additional single-cell paired TCR alpha and beta sequencing. Ubiquitous expanded tumor TCRs were detected in blood more often at tumor resection than at routine follow-up.

In the paper's terms, the time point label means: sample taken at primary tumor resection. Whole RNA extracted from tumor and nontumor lung tissue, or from cryopreserved PBMC samples, was used for TCR sequencing without cell sorting. Donors were around 71 patients with early-stage, untreated non-small cell lung cancer from the lung TRACERx cohort. Only patients for whom sufficient RNA was available from at least two tumor regions were selected for TCR sequencing. V and J are trimmed by 3 bases and 5 bases, and the gene matches miss 9 bases of the junction. The germline V gene (reference sequence) yields PRHDT for CDR1 and FYEKMQ for CDR2. The CDR3 covers 15 residues, taking in both the cysteine and the phenylalanine. This entry keeps only the CDR3 DNA: 45 bases, framed from base 1. Libraries came from 5' RACE. The instrument given in TCRdb is NextSeq 500. To allow correction of PCR and sequencing errors, the TCR library protocol tagged every TCR cDNA molecule with a unique molecular identifier. From the authors' description of their analysis: TCR identification, UMI-based error correction and CDR3 extraction were all carried out with Decombinator tools. TCRs above a frequency of 2 per 1,000, corresponding to the top 1% of the tumor frequency distribution, were defined as expanded. Renyi diversity was calculated using the R vegan package after each repertoire was subsampled 100 times to 5,000 TCRs. CDR3 similarity networks were constructed using string-kernel similarity of amino acid triplets, with links drawn between CDR3s whose pairwise similarity was above 0.82. Starting from the raw public reads, TCRdb applied fastp trimming at Q25, assembled clones with MiXCR and retained in-frame beta chains. All rows with the same CDR3 protein become a single entry with the most common DNA and genes. None of the V and J calls come from the authors' own analysis; TCRdb made them. The sample profile shows about 5,400 distinct CDR3 sequences; 34% of them were found once. In total, the top ten clones hold 3.5% to 4% of the sample.

This clonotype is judged medium-sized (0.01 to 0.1%). Its antigen is still unknown. Per-nucleotide qualities are absent, and no much larger clonotype sits a single base away. This beta chain is off target for a library built for alpha chains, so its abundance means little. Here the chain combines TRBV13 and TRBJ2-5, with 7 middle bases fitting TRBD2. The sequencing here drew on PBMCs, taken at surgery. The clonotype originates from a female donor with early-stage non-small cell lung cancer. This receptor has the CDR3 CASSFRRGDGETQYF. The nucleotide sequence is TGTGCCAGCAGCTTTCGCCGGGGGGATGGCGAGACCCAGTACTTC. With the rest looked up from the reference TRBV13 and TRBJ2-5 genes rather than sequenced, the full variable domain is AAGVIQSPRHLIKEKRETATLKCYPIPRHDTVYWYQQGPGQDPQFLISFYEKMQSDKGSIPDRFSAQQFSDYHSELNMSSLELGDSALYFCASSFRRGDGETQYFGPGTRLLVL.